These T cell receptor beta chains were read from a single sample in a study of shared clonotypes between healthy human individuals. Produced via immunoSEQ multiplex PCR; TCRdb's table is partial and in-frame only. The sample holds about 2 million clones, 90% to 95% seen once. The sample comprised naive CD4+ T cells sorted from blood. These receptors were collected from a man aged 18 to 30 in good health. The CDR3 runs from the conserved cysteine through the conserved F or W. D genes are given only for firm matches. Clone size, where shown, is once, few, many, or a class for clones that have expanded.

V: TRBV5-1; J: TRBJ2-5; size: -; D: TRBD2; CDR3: CASSNSGGQETQYF; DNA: TGCGCCAGCAGCAATAGCGGGGGGCAAGAGACCCAGTACTTC
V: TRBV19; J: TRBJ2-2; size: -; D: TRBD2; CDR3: CASSILGLAATQSNTGELFF; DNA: TGTGCCAGTAGTATACTGGGACTAGCGGCAACCCAATCGAACACCGGGGAGCTGTTTTTT
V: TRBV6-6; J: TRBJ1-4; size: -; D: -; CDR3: CASSYSQETNEKLFF; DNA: TGTGCCAGCAGTTACTCTCAAGAGACTAATGAAAAACTGTTTTTT
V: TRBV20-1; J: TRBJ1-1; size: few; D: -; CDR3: CSARQHTEAFF; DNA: TGCAGTGCTAGACAGCACACTGAAGCTTTCTTT
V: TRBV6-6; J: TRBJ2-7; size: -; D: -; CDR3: CASTQSGRSYEQYF; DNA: TGTGCCAGCACACAATCAGGACGCTCCTACGAGCAGTACTTC
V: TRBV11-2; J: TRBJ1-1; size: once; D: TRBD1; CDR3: CASSPRQGNTEAFF; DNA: TGTGCCAGCAGCCCCCGACAGGGGAACACTGAAGCTTTCTTT
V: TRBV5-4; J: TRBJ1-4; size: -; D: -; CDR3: CASSHTPTATNEKLFF; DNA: TGTGCCAGCAGCCATACCCCCACTGCAACTAATGAAAAACTGTTTTTT
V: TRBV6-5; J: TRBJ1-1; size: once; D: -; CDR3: CASRGLIRGNTEAFF; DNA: TGTGCCAGCAGGGGGTTGATACGGGGTAATACTGAAGCTTTCTTT
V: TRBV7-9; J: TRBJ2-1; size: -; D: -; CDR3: CASSPDWGPYNEQFF; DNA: TGTGCCAGCAGCCCCGACTGGGGTCCCTACAATGAGCAGTTCTTC
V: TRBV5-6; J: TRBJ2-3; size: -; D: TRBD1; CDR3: CASSDRGHSTDTQYF; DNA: TGTGCCAGCAGTGACAGGGGCCATAGCACAGATACGCAGTATTTT
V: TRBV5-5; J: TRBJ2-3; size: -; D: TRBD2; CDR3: CASSSLAGTSPDTQYF; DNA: TGTGCCAGCAGCTCTCTAGCGGGGACTTCTCCAGATACGCAGTATTTT
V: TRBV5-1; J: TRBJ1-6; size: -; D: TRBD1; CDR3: CASSLDPGQGYSPLHF; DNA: TGCGCCAGCAGCTTGGACCCGGGACAGGGTTATTCACCCCTCCACTTT
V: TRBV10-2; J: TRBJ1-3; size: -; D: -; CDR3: CASLRRAPLPCTIYF; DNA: TGCGCCAGTCTCCGGAGGGCCCCGCTTCCTTGCACCATATATTTT
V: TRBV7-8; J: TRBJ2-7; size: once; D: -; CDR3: CASSLDTTRPYEQYF; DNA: TGTGCCAGCAGCTTAGACACCACTCGCCCCTACGAGCAGTACTTC
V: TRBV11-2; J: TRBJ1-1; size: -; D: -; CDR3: CASSLGSEAFF; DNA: TGTGCCAGCAGCCTCGGTAGCGAAGCTTTCTTT
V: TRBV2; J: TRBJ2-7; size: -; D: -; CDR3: CASSVASARSSYEQYF; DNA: TGTGCCAGCAGTGTAGCCTCCGCCCGGAGCTCCTACGAGCAGTACTTC
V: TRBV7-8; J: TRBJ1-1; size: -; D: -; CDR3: CASSSSGTANTEAFF; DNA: TGTGCCAGCAGCTCGTCCGGGACGGCTAACACTGAAGCTTTCTTT
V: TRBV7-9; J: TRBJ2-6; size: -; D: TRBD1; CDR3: CASSLGTGAGANVLTF; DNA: TGTGCCAGCAGCTTAGGGACAGGGGCTGGGGCCAACGTCCTGACTTTC
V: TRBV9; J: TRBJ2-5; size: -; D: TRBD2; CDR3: CASSVSGSWETQYF; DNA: TGTGCCAGCAGCGTTAGCGGGAGTTGGGAGACCCAGTACTTC
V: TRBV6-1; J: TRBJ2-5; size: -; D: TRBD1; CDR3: CASSADRAPNYQETQYF; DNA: TGTGCCAGCAGTGCCGACAGGGCACCAAATTACCAAGAGACCCAGTACTTC
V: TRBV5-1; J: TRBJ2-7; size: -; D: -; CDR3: CASSLGSSPYEQYF; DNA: TGCGCCAGCAGCTTGGGTTCCAGTCCCTACGAGCAGTACTTC
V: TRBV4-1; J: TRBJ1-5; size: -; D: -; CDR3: CASSQEGGGRSNQPQHF; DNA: TGCGCCAGCAGCCAAGAGGGGGGGGGCAGAAGCAATCAGCCCCAGCATTTT